This entry concerns a single T cell receptor beta chain. TCRdb recomputed calls from the 5' RACE reads with MiXCR, one row per CDR3 protein. Of about 110,000 distinct CDR3 sequences in the sample, 9.5% to 15% were seen once. The data stem from a study of T-cell memory formation after mild COVID-19. Sequencing was done on a sample of PBMCs or a T cell subset sorted from them (not recorded which). This TCR was recovered from an adult woman who had mild COVID-19 (a few samples of this study predate the infection). Cell type and time point are not known.

The CDR3 nucleotides read TGCAGCGCGGGAGGGGGGACAGGGGCTGCCTACGAGCAGTACTTC. It codes for CSAGGGTGAAYEQYF. The chain uses TRBV29-1 and TRBJ2-7; TRBD1 agrees at 10 bases. Per the germline V gene, CDR1 is SQVTM and CDR2 is ANQGSEA. V was pared by 7 bases and J by 2 bases, with 11 bases of the junction left unmatched. This CDR3 is 15 amino acids long.